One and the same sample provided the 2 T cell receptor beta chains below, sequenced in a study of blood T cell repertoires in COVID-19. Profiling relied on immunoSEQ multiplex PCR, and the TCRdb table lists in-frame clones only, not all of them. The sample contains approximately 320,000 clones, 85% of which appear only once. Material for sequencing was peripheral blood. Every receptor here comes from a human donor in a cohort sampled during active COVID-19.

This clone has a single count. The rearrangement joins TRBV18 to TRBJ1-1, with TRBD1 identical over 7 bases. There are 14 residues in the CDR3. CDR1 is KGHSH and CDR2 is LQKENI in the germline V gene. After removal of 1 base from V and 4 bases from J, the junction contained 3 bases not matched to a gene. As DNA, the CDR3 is TGTGCCAGCTCACCACAGGGGGCGACCACTGAAGCTTTCTTT. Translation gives CASSPQGATTEAFF.

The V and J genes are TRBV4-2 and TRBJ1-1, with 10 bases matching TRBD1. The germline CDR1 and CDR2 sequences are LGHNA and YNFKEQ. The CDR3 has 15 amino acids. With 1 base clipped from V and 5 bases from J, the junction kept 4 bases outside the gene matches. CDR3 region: CASSQGQGASTEAFF. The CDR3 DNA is TGTGCCAGCAGCCAAGGACAGGGGGCGTCTACTGAAGCTTTCTTT.